This T cell receptor beta chain was sequenced in a study of Graves' ophthalmopathy and Graves' hyperthyroidism. Study-wide points: A majority of expanded thyroid clonotypes exceeding 0.001 frequency were likewise present in blood.

As the template, RNA transcripts were used to amplify TCR beta CDR3 regions. HTBI primers primed a first-round RT-PCR, and a second-round multiplex PCR followed. Via MiXCR, TCRdb re-called the multiplex PCR reads, giving one row per CDR3 protein. The sample gives 680,000 or so distinct CDR3 sequences, 20% to 25% of which show up once; more than 5.5% is in the top ten. The CDR3 contains 14 residues. The J segment lost 4 bases and the V segment lost 1 base, leaving 2 bases of the junction unmatched. Germline V gene data show CDR1 as DFQATT and CDR2 as SNEGSKA (reference sequence). Concerning this clonotype itself: What it binds is not known.

The sample was peripheral blood. This TCR came from a woman aged 18 to 35 with stable Graves' hyperthyroidism. Some clones in this sample may be carry-over from other donors' samples. The rearrangement joins TRBV20-1 to TRBJ1-2, with 11 bases that match TRBD1. CDR3 protein: CSARGTGGGYGYTF. CDR3 sequence (DNA): TGCAGTGCTAGAGGGACAGGGGGCGGCTATGGCTACACCTTC.